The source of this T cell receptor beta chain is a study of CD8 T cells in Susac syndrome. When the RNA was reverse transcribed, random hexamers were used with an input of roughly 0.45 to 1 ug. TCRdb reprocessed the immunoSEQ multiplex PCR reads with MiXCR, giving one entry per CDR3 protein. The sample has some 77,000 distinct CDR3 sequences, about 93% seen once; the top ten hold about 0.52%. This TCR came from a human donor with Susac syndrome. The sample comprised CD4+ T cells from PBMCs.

The CDR3 nucleotides are TGTGCCAGCATGGGTCGGAGGGGGGCCGGGGAGCTGTTTTTT. Translating gives CASMGRRGAGELFF. The rearrangement links TRBV7-2 to TRBJ2-2; D tentatively fits TRBD1 or TRBD2 (6 bases each). Germline V gene sequence: CDR1 SGHTA, CDR2 FQGNSA. This CDR3 has 14 residues. V lost 7 bases to trimming and J lost 6 bases, with 15 bases between them.